Below, one TCR beta chain is given with its context. Antigen unknown. Trimming took off 0 bases at V and 3 bases at J, with 10 bases between the two ends. Germline lookup yields CDR1 SGHRS and CDR2 YFSETQ. The CDR3 has 14 residues. Produced via immunoSEQ multiplex PCR; TCRdb's table is partial and in-frame only. In the table there are about 120,000 clones, about nine tenths of which are singletons. The sample is drawn from a study of T cell responses to AZD1222 COVID-19 vaccine. General study results and limits: Donors were mostly white British, more females; clonal diversity possibly underestimated. Increased Spike-specific TCR breadth and depth were observed after two AZD1222 doses. Close to half of all spike-specific TCRs reportedly target regions of the variants that are unmutated. The study identified only five or six AZD1222 recipients as seropositive at baseline.

This clonotype originated in an adult in good health. Sequences were derived from peripheral blood, sampled on day 0 of AZD1222 vaccination. J is TRBJ2-7 and V is TRBV5-1; possibly TRBD2 for D (6 bases). The CDR3 loop is CASSLEEGVYEQYF. The CDR3 DNA sequence: TGCGCCAGCAGCTTGGAGGAGGGCGTCTACGAGCAGTACTTC.